This T cell receptor beta chain is from a study of blood T cell repertoires in COVID-19. This CDR3 is built from 16 residues. Per germline, CDR1 SEHNR and CDR2 FQNEAQ (reference sequence). J lost 0 bases, V lost 5 bases, and 10 bases had no gene match. TCRdb keeps only in-frame clones here, not all; method: immunoSEQ multiplex PCR. Seen here are 8,500 to 14,000 clones, 75% to 90% observed once, and the top ten hold around 9.9%. V gene TRBV7-9 combines with J gene TRBJ2-7; 7 bases fit TRBD1. This clonotype was obtained from a human donor in a cohort sampled during active COVID-19. The sequencing sample was made of peripheral blood. The CDR3 region has the DNA TGTGCCAGCAGCCCTCGGGACAGCTCGAGCTCCTACGAGCAGTACTTC. It yields the protein CASSPRDSSSSYEQYF.